This T cell receptor (beta chain) was sequenced during a study of T cells in Graves' hyperthyroidism and ophthalmopathy. A NOSPECS grade of at least 4, a Clinical Activity Score of at least 3 and duration under 3 months were recorded in ophthalmopathy patients. Researchers barred patients who had uncontrolled infection, other autoimmune disease, pregnancy or lactation. Every diagnosis used clinical symptoms, serum thyroxine and TRAb, thyroid ultrasound and orbital computed tomography. Notes on this clonotype: The antigen is unknown.

It was RNA transcripts that yielded the amplified TCR beta CDR3 regions. Researchers ran a first-round RT-PCR on the TCR CDR3 using the HTBI primer set. TCRdb reanalysed the multiplex PCR reads using MiXCR and keeps one entry per CDR3 protein. The sample has 660,000 or so distinct CDR3 sequences, about a fifth seen once. Study-level findings and limits: Stable hyperthyroidism was separated from ophthalmopathy by a model based on 13 V-J features.

The V gene's germline CDR1 is MNHNS and CDR2 SASEGT. This CDR3 contains 12 residues. V trimming: 8 bases; J trimming: 6 bases; junction bases outside the gene matches: 4. The chain carries TRBV6-1 and TRBJ1-2; 9 bases match TRBD1. This TCR came from a man aged 25-45 years with Graves' ophthalmopathy. The sequenced sample was blood. The DNA of the CDR3 is TGTGCCAGCCTGGGACAGGGTAATGGCTACACCTTC. Its translation: CASLGQGNGYTF.